The rows below give T cell receptor beta chains drawn from one sample of a study of T-cell reconstitution after alpha-beta-depleted transplantation in children. TCRdb called the PCR reads again in MiXCR, with one record for every CDR3 protein. The table records 60,000 to 85,000 distinct CDR3 sequences, roughly 18% of them present only once. The material was PBMCs, mostly from graft donor cells, obtained 360 days after TCRalphabeta/CD19-depleted stem cell transplant. The source of these receptors is a male patient aged 2-15 years who had a stem cell transplant for acute lymphoblastic leukemia, so the T cells may come from the graft donor. CDR3s leave out the opening cysteine and the closing phenylalanine or tryptophan.

cdr3_length | j_call | v_call | cdr3_aa
11 | TRBJ2-1 | TRBV9 | ASSSLTYNEQF
13 | TRBJ2-6 | TRBV4-1 | ASSQPYSGANVLT
14 | TRBJ2-5 | TRBV4-1 | ASSQDRSSVAGAQY
11 | TRBJ2-7 | TRBV3-1 | ASSHANSYEQY
13 | TRBJ1-1 | TRBV11-3 | ASSFLGTANTEAF
14 | TRBJ2-3 | TRBV5-6 | ASSSIGGNFPGTQY
13 | TRBJ2-7 | TRBV10-3 | AISEGTGVRYEQY
14 | TRBJ2-1 | TRBV7-9 | ASTGGGTETSNEQF
13 | TRBJ2-3 | TRBV3-1 | ASSHAPGVTDTQY
11 | TRBJ2-2 | TRBV2 | ASNGQGTGELF
12 | TRBJ1-1 | TRBV5-1 | ASSPRTGRSEAF
17 | TRBJ2-1 | TRBV14 | ASSPGQGAPLLSYNEQF
11 | TRBJ2-7 | TRBV5-5 | ASSAGQFYEQY
14 | TRBJ2-3 | TRBV19 | ASSPLLAGGTDTQY
14 | TRBJ2-5 | TRBV12-3/TRBV12-4 | ASRSTGTGNQETQY
10 | TRBJ1-6 | TRBV4-1 | ASSPSPGTLH
13 | TRBJ2-4 | TRBV11-3 | ASSRGSIAKNIQY
15 | TRBJ2-2 | TRBV7-7 | ASSLLPGGGNTGELF
11 | TRBJ2-7 | TRBV20-1 | SATRTISYEQY
13 | TRBJ2-1 | TRBV11-3 | ASSARILSLNEQF
14 | TRBJ2-1 | TRBV4-1 | ASSQGAGLPLNEQF
12 | TRBJ2-2 | TRBV9 | ASSTRTGTGELF
12 | TRBJ2-7 | TRBV5-1 | ASSLGQVTYEQY
14 | TRBJ2-1 | TRBV5-1 | ASSLSGDMSYNEQF
15 | TRBJ2-3 | TRBV2 | ASSEIPAGVKTDTQY
13 | TRBJ1-5 | TRBV24-1 | ATSDAQGGYQPQH
13 | TRBJ2-1 | TRBV6-1 | ASTRASGRAHEQF
12 | TRBJ2-3 | TRBV5-1 | ASSGLIHEDTQY
11 | TRBJ1-1 | TRBV2 | ASILQVNTEAF
14 | TRBJ2-1 | TRBV7-9 | ASSPTYRSQNNEQF
14 | TRBJ2-1 | TRBV5-1 | ASSLVLAGSYNEQF
14 | TRBJ1-2 | TRBV9 | ASSRPGTGGADGYT
11 | TRBJ1-6 | TRBV27 | ASSLSTNSPLH
14 | TRBJ2-7 | TRBV12-3/TRBV12-4 | ASSFGTTGTPYEQY
17 | TRBJ2-4 | TRBV5-1 | ASSLVVSGLSGAKNIQY
12 | TRBJ2-5 | TRBV10-1 | ASSVPGFPETQY
10 | TRBJ2-7 | TRBV12-3/TRBV12-4 | ASSLGGVEQY
11 | TRBJ2-7 | TRBV7-9 | ASSSGDPGEQY
12 | TRBJ2-7 | TRBV12-3/TRBV12-4 | ASSLSPGFYEQY
11 | TRBJ1-1 | TRBV5-1 | ASSPYLNTEAF